This TCR beta chain was found in a study of T-cell reconstitution after alpha-beta-depleted transplantation in children. Study results and limitations: After transplant, at about two months, alpha-beta T cells were reportedly derived from several hundred expanded graft clones. T-cell counts and diversity at one year following transplant were attributed mainly to newly produced T cells. At day 60, the high TCRbeta diversity found in some patients originated from recipient T cells and thymic progenitors that had survived.

Unique molecular identifiers were incorporated when the TCRbeta library was constructed. Via MiXCR, TCRdb re-called the PCR reads, giving one row per CDR3 protein. The sample lists approximately 270,000 distinct CDR3 sequences; about 24% were seen once. This clonotype was detected a few times. The antigen is not known. The TCR sequence derives from a female patient aged 2 to 10 who had a stem cell transplant for congenital amegakaryocytic thrombocytopenia, so the T cells may come from the graft donor. This material consisted of PBMCs, mostly from graft donor cells, taken 360 days after TCRalphabeta/CD19-depleted stem cell transplant.

CDR3 residues: CASSTGPGQDSGANVLTF. CDR3 nucleotides: TGTGCCAGCAGCACGGGGCCGGGACAGGACTCTGGGGCCAACGTCCTGACTTTC. V gene TRBV12-3 or TRBV12-4 combines with J gene TRBJ2-6; TRBD1 aligns across 8 bases. The CDR3 is 18 amino acids. The V gene end was trimmed by 6 bases and the J gene end by 0 bases; junction bases not matched to a gene: 10.